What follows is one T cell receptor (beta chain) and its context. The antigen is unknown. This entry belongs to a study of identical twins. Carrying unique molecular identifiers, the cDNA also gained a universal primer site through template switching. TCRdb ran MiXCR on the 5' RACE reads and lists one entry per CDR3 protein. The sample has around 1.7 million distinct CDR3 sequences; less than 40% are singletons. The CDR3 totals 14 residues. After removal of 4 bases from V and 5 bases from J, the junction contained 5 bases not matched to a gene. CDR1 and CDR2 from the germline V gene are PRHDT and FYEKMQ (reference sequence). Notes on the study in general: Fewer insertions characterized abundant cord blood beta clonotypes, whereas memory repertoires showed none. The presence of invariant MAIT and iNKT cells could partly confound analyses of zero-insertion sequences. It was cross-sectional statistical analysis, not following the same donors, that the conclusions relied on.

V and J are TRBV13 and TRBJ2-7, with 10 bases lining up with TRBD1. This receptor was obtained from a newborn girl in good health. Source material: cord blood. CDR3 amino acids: CASSSGQGVNEQYF. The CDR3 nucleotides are TGTGCCAGCAGCTCCGGACAGGGGGTAAACGAGCAGTACTTC.